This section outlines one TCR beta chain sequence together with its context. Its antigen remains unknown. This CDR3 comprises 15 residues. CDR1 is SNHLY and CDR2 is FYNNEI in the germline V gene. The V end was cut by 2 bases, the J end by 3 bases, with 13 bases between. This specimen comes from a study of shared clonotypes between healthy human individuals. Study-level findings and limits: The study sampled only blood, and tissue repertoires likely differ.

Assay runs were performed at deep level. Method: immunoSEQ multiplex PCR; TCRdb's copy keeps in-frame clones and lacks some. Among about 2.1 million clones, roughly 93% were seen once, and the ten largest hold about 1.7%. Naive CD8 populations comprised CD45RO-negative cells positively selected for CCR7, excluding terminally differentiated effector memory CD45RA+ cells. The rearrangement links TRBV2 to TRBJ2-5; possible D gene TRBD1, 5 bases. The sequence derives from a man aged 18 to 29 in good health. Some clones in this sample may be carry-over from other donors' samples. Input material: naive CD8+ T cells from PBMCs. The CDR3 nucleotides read TGTGCCAGCAGTGAACCGTGGCAGGGTAAAGAGACCCAGTACTTC. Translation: CASSEPWQGKETQYF.